The clone carrying this T cell receptor (beta chain) was observed once. The record originates from a study of shared T cell receptors in the human thymus. The repertoire was sequenced with immunoSEQ multiplex PCR; TCRdb's copy has only in-frame clones and lacks some. The data show hundreds of thousands of clones, with more than 70% seen just once and about 0.0094% held by the top ten. The germline V gene encodes CDR1 MDHEN and CDR2 SYDVKM. Trimming took 2 bases from V and 2 from J; bases not matched to a gene: 6. This CDR3 is built from 15 residues. Another study also made use of these data, one on human thymus T cells. From that second work: Both thymic and peripheral blood repertoires showed apparently biased V and J usage.

This receptor was obtained from a boy less than two years old with a congenital heart defect. The V and J genes are TRBV28 and TRBJ2-7, with 7 bases identical to TRBD2. Sequenced input: thymocytes. CDR3 sequence (DNA): TGTGCCAGCAGTTTACCCGGGACTACCCCCTACGAGCAGTACTTC. It codes for CASSLPGTTPYEQYF. Filled out from reference TRBV28 and TRBJ2-7, the complete variable domain reads DVKVTQSSRYLVKRTGEKVFLECVQDMDHENMFWYRQDPGLGLRLIYFSYDVKMKEKGDIPEGYSVSREKKERFSLILESASTNQTSMYLCASSLPGTTPYEQYFGPGTRLTVT.